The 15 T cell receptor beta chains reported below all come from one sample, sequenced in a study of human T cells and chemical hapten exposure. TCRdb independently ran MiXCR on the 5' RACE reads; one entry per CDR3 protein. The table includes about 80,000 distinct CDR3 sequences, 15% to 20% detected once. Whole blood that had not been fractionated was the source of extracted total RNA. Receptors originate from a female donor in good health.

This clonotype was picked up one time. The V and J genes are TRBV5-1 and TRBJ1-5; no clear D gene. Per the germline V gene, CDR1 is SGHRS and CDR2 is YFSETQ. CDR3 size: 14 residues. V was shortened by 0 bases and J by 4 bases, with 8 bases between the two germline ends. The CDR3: CASSLGPGNQPQHF. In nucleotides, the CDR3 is TGCGCCAGCAGCTTGGGGCCGGGGAATCAGCCCCAGCATTTT.

The CDR3 nucleotides are TGTGCCAGTAGTATGAGGCTATCCACAGATACGCAGTATTTT. Its protein product is CASSMRLSTDTQYF. The chain uses TRBV19 and TRBJ2-3, with no clear D. Germline CDR1 and CDR2: LNHDA and SQIVND (reference sequence). The CDR3 is made up of 14 amino acids. Trimming stripped 3 bases from V and 2 bases from J, with 9 bases between.

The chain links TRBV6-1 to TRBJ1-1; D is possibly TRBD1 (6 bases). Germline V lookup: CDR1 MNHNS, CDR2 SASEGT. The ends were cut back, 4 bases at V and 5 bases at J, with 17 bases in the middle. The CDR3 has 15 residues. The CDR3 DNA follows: TGTGCCAGCAGTGGGCGAGGGGGATTCGGTACTGAAGCTTTCTTT. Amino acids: CASSGRGGFGTEAFF.

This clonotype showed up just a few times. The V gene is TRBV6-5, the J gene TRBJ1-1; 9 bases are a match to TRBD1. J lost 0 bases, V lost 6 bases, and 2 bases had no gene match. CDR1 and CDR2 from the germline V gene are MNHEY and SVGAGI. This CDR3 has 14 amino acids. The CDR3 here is CASRGQGLNTEAFF. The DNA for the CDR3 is TGTGCCAGCAGGGGACAGGGTTTGAACACTGAAGCTTTCTTT.

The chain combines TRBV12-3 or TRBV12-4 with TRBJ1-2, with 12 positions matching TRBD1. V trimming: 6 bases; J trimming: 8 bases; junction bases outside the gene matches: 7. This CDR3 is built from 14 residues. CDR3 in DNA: TGTGCCAGCAGACAGGGACAGGGGGCGCGGGGCTACACCTTC. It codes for CASRQGQGARGYTF.

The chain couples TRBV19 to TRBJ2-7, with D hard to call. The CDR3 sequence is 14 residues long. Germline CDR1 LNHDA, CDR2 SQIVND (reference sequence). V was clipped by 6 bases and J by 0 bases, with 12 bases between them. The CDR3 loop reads CASRDRGDSYEQYF. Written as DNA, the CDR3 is TGTGCCAGTAGAGACCGTGGCGACTCCTACGAGCAGTACTTC. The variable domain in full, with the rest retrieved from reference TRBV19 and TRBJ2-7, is DGGITQSPKYLFRKEGQNVTLSCEQNLNHDAMYWYRQDPGQGLRLIYYSQIVNDFQKGDIAEGYSVSREKKESFPLTVTSAQKNPTAFYLCASRDRGDSYEQYFGPGTRLTVT.

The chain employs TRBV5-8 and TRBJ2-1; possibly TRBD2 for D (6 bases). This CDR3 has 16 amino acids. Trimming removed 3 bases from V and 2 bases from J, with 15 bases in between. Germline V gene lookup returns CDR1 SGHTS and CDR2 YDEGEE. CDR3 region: CASSSSSREAYNEQFF. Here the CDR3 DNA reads TGTGCCAGCAGCTCTTCGTCCAGGGAGGCCTACAATGAGCAGTTCTTC.

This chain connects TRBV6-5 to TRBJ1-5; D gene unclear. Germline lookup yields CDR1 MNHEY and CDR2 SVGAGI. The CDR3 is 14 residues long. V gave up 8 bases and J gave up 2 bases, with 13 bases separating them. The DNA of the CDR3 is TGTGCCAGCTCCCGCCCGGGAGGCAATCAGCCCCAGCATTTT. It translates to CASSRPGGNQPQHF.

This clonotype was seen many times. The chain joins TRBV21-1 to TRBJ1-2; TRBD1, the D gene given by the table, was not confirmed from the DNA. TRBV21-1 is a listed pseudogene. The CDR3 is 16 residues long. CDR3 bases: TGTGCCAGCAGCTCAACGTCCACCCCAGGGGGCAATGGCTACACCTTC. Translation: CASSSTSTPGGNGYTF.

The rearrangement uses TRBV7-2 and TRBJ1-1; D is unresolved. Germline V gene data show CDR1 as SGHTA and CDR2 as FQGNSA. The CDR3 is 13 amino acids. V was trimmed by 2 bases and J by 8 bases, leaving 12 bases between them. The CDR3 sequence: CASSLWEEQEAFF. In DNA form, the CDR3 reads TGTGCCAGCAGCTTATGGGAAGAACAGGAAGCTTTCTTT.

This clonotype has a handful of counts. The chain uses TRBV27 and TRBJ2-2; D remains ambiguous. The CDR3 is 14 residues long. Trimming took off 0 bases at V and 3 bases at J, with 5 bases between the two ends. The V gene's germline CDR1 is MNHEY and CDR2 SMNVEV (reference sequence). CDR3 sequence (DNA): TGTGCCAGCAGTTTATCTTCTTACACCGGGGAGCTGTTTTTT. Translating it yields CASSLSSYTGELFF.

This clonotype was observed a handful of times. CDR3 DNA: TGTGCCATCAGGAGCGGGAGGGCCCCGGATGAGCAGTTCTTC. This codes for CAIRSGRAPDEQFF. The genes are TRBV10-3 and TRBJ2-1; 10 nucleotides agree with TRBD2. V lost 6 bases to trimming and J lost 8 bases; unmatched junction nucleotides: 7. This CDR3 is built from 14 residues. Germline V gene data show CDR1 as ENHRY and CDR2 as SYGVKD.

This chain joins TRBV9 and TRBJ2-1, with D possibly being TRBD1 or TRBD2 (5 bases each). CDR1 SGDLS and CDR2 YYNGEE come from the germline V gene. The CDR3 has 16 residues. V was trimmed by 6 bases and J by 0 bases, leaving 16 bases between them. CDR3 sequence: CASTPTGTISYNEQFF. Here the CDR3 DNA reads TGTGCCAGCACCCCCACGGGGACGATCTCCTACAATGAGCAGTTCTTC.

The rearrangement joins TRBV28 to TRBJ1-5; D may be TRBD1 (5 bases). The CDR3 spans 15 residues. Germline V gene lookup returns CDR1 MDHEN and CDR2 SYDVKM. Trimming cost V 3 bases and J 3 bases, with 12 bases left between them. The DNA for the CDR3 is TGTGCCAGCAGTTTTGGTCTGGGGCACAATCAGCCCCAGCATTTT. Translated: CASSFGLGHNQPQHF.

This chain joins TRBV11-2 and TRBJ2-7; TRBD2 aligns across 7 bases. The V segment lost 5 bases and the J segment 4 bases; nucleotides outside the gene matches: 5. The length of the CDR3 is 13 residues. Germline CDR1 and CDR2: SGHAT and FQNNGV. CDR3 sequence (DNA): TGTGCCAGCAGCCGGACTAGTTTTTACGAGCAGTACTTC. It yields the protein CASSRTSFYEQYF.